This T cell receptor beta chain comes out of a study of memory CD4+ T cells and cytomegalovirus serostatus. This clone rates as medium-sized. Trimming took off 2 bases at V and 4 bases at J, with 18 bases between the two ends. The CDR3 spans 16 residues. CDR1 and CDR2 from the germline V gene are MGHRA and YSYEKL. Profiled with immunoSEQ multiplex PCR; TCRdb holds only in-frame clones, not every one. The table includes approximately 46,000 clones, around 76% detected once. Single viable CD3+CD4+CD8-CD45RO+ cells were sorted as the memory CD4+ T cells. Sequences were obtained from memory CD4+ T cells from blood. The receptor was derived from an adult in good health and CMV-seropositive. V usage is TRBV4-1 and J usage is TRBJ2-7; D is unresolved. DNA for the CDR3: TGCGCCAGCAGCCAAATAGACATCCTCGCGTCGTACGAGCAGTACTTC. This sequence encodes CASSQIDILASYEQYF.